The subject of this entry is one TCR beta chain. The specificity of this receptor is unknown. Base qualities are not recorded, but no much larger clone differs from it by a single base. TCRbeta CDR3 regions were amplified from genomic DNA by means of the immunoSEQ Assay, a bias-controlled multiplex PCR. Processing in the source paper ran as follows. Within the assay, amplification of reference gene primers was used to estimate how many nucleated cells each sample contained. To quantify the absolute abundance of each unique TCRbeta CDR3 rearrangement, sequence reads were collapsed and filtered. For each sample, productive Simpson clonality was calculated by taking the square root of Simpson's diversity index across productive rearrangements. What TCRdb holds here is the immuneACCESS table cut down to in-frame rearrangements. Part of the clones is not present; checked against another copy, under half of the missing clones reflect an unresolved V gene, and the others are unexplained. That table gives V, J and clone size, and the DNA gave D and trimming. This sample gives 650,000 to 800,000 clones in total; 80% to 90% of them show up just once. 0.2% to 0.3% of the sample rests with the top ten.

Trimming removed 0 bases from V and 7 bases from J, leaving 16 bases between the germline ends. CDR1 is given as GTSNPN and CDR2 as SVGIG, both from the germline V gene (reference sequence). The cysteine opens and the phenylalanine closes a CDR3 of 15 amino acids. Only the CDR3 part of the read is kept: 45 bases, read in frame from the first base. The data were taken from a study of blood T cell repertoires in COVID-19 (dated by TCRdb to the early 2020s). Regarding the complete study: Samples from collaborators originated in the United States, Italy and Spain and spanned both the acute and convalescent phases of COVID-19. The prospective study material was composed of cDNA or gDNA derived from T cells, B-cell-depleted T cells, or PBMCs. Subjects who had been exposed to COVID-19, were actively infected with it, or had recovered from it provided the deeply sampled blood TCRbeta repertoires that made up the dataset. A freely available public database, intended as a resource for researchers studying the immune response to SARS-CoV-2, is where the repertoires were released. Samples came from the ongoing ImmuneRACE study (first 160 participants) plus 1,254 subjects from 6 global collaborators. The sample metadata nearly always contained a de-identified subject ID, COVID-19 status, age in years and sex. HLA class I and class II types, where available, came from metadata supplied by the sample provider rather than from assay-based typing.

General study outcomes and caveats: How much clinical and demographic metadata was included differed by source and by participant, and the metadata was provided uncurated.

Each collaborating institution followed its own protocols to collect whole blood in K2EDTA tubes. For TCRbeta analysis, collaborator samples were shipped as frozen whole blood, as isolated PBMCs, or as DNA extracted from either sample type. The clonotype comes from a woman younger than 30 with acute or convalescent COVID-19. The sequenced sample consisted of peripheral blood. Here the chain combines TRBV30 and TRBJ1-5; the D gene is possibly TRBD1, with 5 bases matching. The DNA reads as follows: TGTGCCTGGAGTGTAGTTCAGGGAGGAGGGCAGCCCCAGCATTTT. Translated, it gives CAWSVVQGGGQPQHF.